This section outlines one T cell receptor (beta chain) sequence together with its context. With 4 bases removed from V and 0 bases from J, the gap between germline ends came to 18 bases. The CDR3 consists of 17 residues. Germline CDR1 is SEHNR and CDR2 is FQNEAQ (reference sequence). Only in-frame clones appear in the TCRdb table, and some are missing; sequencing was by immunoSEQ multiplex PCR. The profile shows some 89,000 clones, 90% of them singletons. This entry belongs to a study of blood T cell repertoires in COVID-19. Sequencing input: peripheral blood. The V call is TRBV7-9, the J call TRBJ1-2, with a tentative D call TRBD1 (6 bases). The source of this sequence is a man aged 60-69 years with acute or convalescent COVID-19. This CDR3 reads CASSSRDTRTSNYGYTF. In DNA form, the CDR3 reads TGTGCCAGCAGCTCCCGGGACACTCGGACATCTAACTATGGCTACACCTTC.